These 18 T cell receptor beta chains were sequenced from one sample in a study of early T cells in non-severe SARS-CoV-2 infection. TCRdb passed the 5' RACE reads through MiXCR, listing each CDR3 protein once. The sample carries some 66,000 distinct CDR3 sequences, approximately 10% recorded once. Sequencing used whole blood. The receptors come from an adult who was a healthcare worker with PCR-confirmed SARS-CoV-2 infection or an uninfected control (not recorded which).

There are many counts of this clonotype. The V call is TRBV4-3, the J call TRBJ2-3; D is uncertain. Looked up from germline, CDR1 is LGHNA and CDR2 is YSLEER. V dropped 3 bases and J dropped 6 bases, with 7 bases sitting between them. The CDR3 spans 12 residues. The chain's CDR3 is CASSQEGDTQYF. CDR3 bases: TGCGCCAGCAGCCAGGAAGGGGATACGCAGTATTTT.

This clonotype was seen many times. The V and J genes are TRBV4-1 and TRBJ2-3, with 10 bases aligning to TRBD2. V shed 0 bases, J shed 3 bases, and the junction held 9 bases outside the gene matches. The CDR3 contains 18 residues. Germline V gene lookup returns CDR1 MGHRA and CDR2 YSYEKL. CDR3 sequence (DNA): TGCGCCAGCAGCCAAGATCCCCCAGCGGGAGGGGAGACAGATACGCAGTATTTT. It specifies CASSQDPPAGGETDTQYF.

This clonotype was counted at least ten times. The rearrangement joins TRBV29-1 to TRBJ2-3; D is undetermined. The CDR3 extends over 12 amino acids. Looked up from germline, CDR1 is SQVTM and CDR2 is ANQGSEA. Trimming pared 3 bases from V and 0 bases from J, leaving 4 bases between. Written as DNA, the CDR3 is TGCAGCGTTGACGATAGCACAGATACGCAGTATTTT. This codes for CSVDDSTDTQYF.

This chain uses TRBV4-3 with TRBJ2-2; D is undetermined. CDR1 LGHNA and CDR2 YSLEER come from the germline V gene. CDR3 length equals 13 residues. V lost 1 base and J 5 bases, leaving 5 bases between the germline ends. CDR3 nucleotides: TGCGCCAGCAGCCAAGGCCCGACCGGGGAGCTGTTTTTT. This translates into CASSQGPTGELFF.

By sample fraction, this clonotype is medium-sized. The chain has TRBV7-8 and TRBJ2-7; D remains ambiguous. CDR3 length: 13 amino acids. Trimming pared 2 bases from V and 7 bases from J, leaving 12 bases between. The germline V gene has CDR1 SGHVS and CDR2 FQNEAQ. The CDR3 is CASSLPASDEQYF. CDR3 DNA: TGTGCCAGCAGCTTACCTGCTTCGGATGAGCAGTACTTC.

J is TRBJ1-2 and V is TRBV29-1; maybe TRBD1 (5 bases). The CDR3 covers 14 residues. Germline lookup yields CDR1 SQVTM and CDR2 ANQGSEA. V gave up 4 bases and J gave up 3 bases, with 15 bases separating them. The CDR3 DNA reads as TGCAGCGTTGGACGGGGGGGAGAAGACTATGGCTACACCTTC. Protein sequence: CSVGRGGEDYGYTF.

This clonotype was recorded many times. The chain recombines TRBV7-8 with TRBJ2-3; 11 nucleotides agree with TRBD2. The CDR3 sequence is 19 residues long. The J segment lost 2 bases and the V segment lost 4 bases, leaving 14 bases of the junction unmatched. The germline V gene has CDR1 SGHVS and CDR2 FQNEAQ. CDR3 DNA: TGTGCCAGCAGCTCATTAGGGTACCCGGGACTAGCGGACACAGATACGCAGTATTTT. Its protein product is CASSSLGYPGLADTDTQYF.

This chain uses TRBV29-1 with TRBJ2-1, with D perhaps TRBD1 (6 bases). Germline V gene sequence: CDR1 SQVTM, CDR2 ANQGSEA. CDR3 length: 12 amino acids. Trimming stripped 5 bases from V and 6 bases from J, with 11 bases between. The CDR3 is CSVFQGSNEQFF. CDR3 DNA sequence: TGCAGCGTTTTTCAGGGGAGCAATGAGCAGTTCTTC.

The sample holds a few counts of this clonotype. The chain uses TRBV29-1 and TRBJ1-1; a possible D gene is TRBD1 (6 bases). From germline, CDR1 is SQVTM and CDR2 ANQGSEA. The CDR3 runs 13 residues. Between the trimmed V and J ends, which lost 6 bases and 0 bases, there was a span of 11 bases. The CDR3 protein is CSVTGTMNTEAFF. The CDR3 DNA follows: TGCAGCGTGACCGGGACAATGAACACTGAAGCTTTCTTT.

In this sample, this clonotype turned up many times. V gene TRBV19 combines with J gene TRBJ1-1; a possible D gene is TRBD1 (6 bases). There are 14 residues in the CDR3. Trimming shortened V by 5 bases and J by 0 bases, and 10 bases separated the two germline ends. Germline V gives CDR1 LNHDA, CDR2 SQIVND (reference sequence). As DNA, the CDR3 is TGTGCCAGTAGTGTCACAGGGCTGAACACTGAAGCTTTCTTT. It translates to CASSVTGLNTEAFF.

This clonotype appeared many times. The chain carries TRBV20-1 and TRBJ1-4, with D possibly matching TRBD1 (6 bases). CDR1 DFQATT and CDR2 SNEGSKA come from the germline V gene (reference sequence). The CDR3 spans 14 residues. V was pared by 1 base and J by 8 bases, with 14 bases between. CDR3 residues: CSARAGGAGEKLFF. The CDR3 DNA reads TGCAGTGCTAGAGCTGGGGGCGCAGGGGAAAAACTGTTTTTT.

This clonotype appeared a few times. This chain joins TRBV11-2 and TRBJ2-7; tentative D call: TRBD1 (6 bases). Trimming took off 1 base at V and 2 bases at J, with 15 bases between the two ends. The CDR3 loop spans 16 amino acids. The germline V gene has CDR1 SGHAT and CDR2 FQNNGV. The CDR3 here is CASSLVGGQMTYEQYF. The CDR3 DNA sequence: TGTGCCAGCAGCTTAGTAGGTGGACAGATGACCTACGAGCAGTACTTC.

The J gene is TRBJ2-1, the V gene TRBV6-2 or TRBV6-3; unclear D gene. CDR3 length equals 13 residues. V was clipped by 7 bases and J by 4 bases, with 11 bases between them. Germline V gene lookup returns CDR1 MNHEY and CDR2 SVGEGT. The CDR3 loop is CASTPTYYNEQFF. The DNA of the CDR3 is TGTGCCAGCACCCCGACTTATTACAATGAGCAGTTCTTC.

The chain has TRBV19 and TRBJ2-1; 16 nucleotides align to TRBD2. V lost 3 bases to trimming and J lost 8 bases; unmatched junction nucleotides: 4. The CDR3 loop spans 16 amino acids. CDR1 and CDR2 from the germline V gene are LNHDA and SQIVND (reference sequence). The CDR3 protein is CASSMGLAGGLDEQFF. In DNA, the CDR3 is TGTGCCAGTAGTATGGGACTAGCGGGAGGGCTGGATGAGCAGTTCTTC. The variable domain in full, with the rest retrieved from reference TRBV19 and TRBJ2-1, is DGGITQSPKYLFRKEGQNVTLSCEQNLNHDAMYWYRQDPGQGLRLIYYSQIVNDFQKGDIAEGYSVSREKKESFPLTVTSAQKNPTAFYLCASSMGLAGGLDEQFFGPGTRLTVL.

In this sample, this clonotype turned up many times. The chain uses TRBV5-5 and TRBJ2-4; maybe TRBD1 (6 bases). In germline, CDR1 is SGHKS, CDR2 YYEKEE (reference sequence). The CDR3 runs to 16 residues. Between the trimmed V and J ends, which lost 4 bases and 0 bases, there was a span of 14 bases. This chain's CDR3 is CASSTGQILAKNIQYF. As DNA, the CDR3 is TGTGCCAGCAGCACCGGACAGATTCTAGCCAAAAACATTCAGTACTTC.

This clonotype has only a few counts. The chain uses TRBV5-1 and TRBJ1-1, with no clear D. Trimming removed 0 bases from V and 4 bases from J, with 10 bases in between. This CDR3 contains 14 residues. From germline, CDR1 is SGHRS and CDR2 YFSETQ. The CDR3 reads CASSLEGSPTEAFF. In DNA form, the CDR3 reads TGCGCCAGCAGCTTGGAGGGCAGTCCCACTGAAGCTTTCTTT.

The genes are TRBV12-3 or TRBV12-4 and TRBJ2-3; 8 nucleotides align to TRBD2. V dropped 3 bases and J dropped 6; count of bases not matched to a gene: 11. The CDR3 covers 16 residues. The CDR3 loop reads CASSLSSPSGGDTQYF. DNA for the CDR3: TGTGCCAGCAGTTTGTCTAGCCCTTCGGGGGGGGATACGCAGTATTTT.

This clonotype occurred a few times. This sequence joins TRBV12-3 or TRBV12-4 and TRBJ1-1, with a tentative D call TRBD1 (5 bases). The ends were cut back, 7 bases at V and 3 bases at J, with 9 bases in the middle. This CDR3 is built from 12 residues. CDR3 amino acids: CASTEGYTEAFF. In DNA, the CDR3 is TGTGCCAGCACGGAGGGGTACACTGAAGCTTTCTTT.